The following is a T cell receptor beta chain sequence with its context. Its cognate antigen has yet to be identified. No base quality values were provided; no much bigger clone lies one nucleotide off. The entry originates in a study of cytomegalovirus exposure and HLA in healthy donors (dated by TCRdb to the late 2010s). Regarding the research as a whole: According to a later analysis, the roughly 130 validation repertoires were produced on the same platform as the 666 repertoires of the first cohort. The study was designed to test whether signatures of past pathogen exposure could be identified by cataloging public T cell receptors. A separate validation cohort of roughly 120 different subjects was used in addition to the approximately 700-subject first cohort. The study combined high-throughput TCR immunosequencing, statistical association of individual TCRs with disease status, and machine learning to predict cytomegalovirus infection status. Paper-wide results and their limitations: In vitro tests confirmed that a few of the cytomegalovirus-associated TCR beta chains recognize cytomegalovirus antigens. It was suggested by the authors that the approach could potentially be generalized to other disease states and immunological phenotypes. All 110 or so repertoires were used to score co-occurrence in the validation cohort in a later analysis, because that analysis had no HLA typing for the cohort. A total of about 180 TCR beta chains were listed by the study as associated with cytomegalovirus. Most TCR sequences were observed very rarely across donors, whereas some public TCRs were present in many individuals. The classifier was reported to diagnose cytomegalovirus status with high specificity and sensitivity in both the original cohort and the validation cohort. In a later analysis, TCRs clustered in the first cohort were found to also tend to co-occur in the 130 or so validation repertoires, with approximately 93% of cluster scores above 0.

The CDR3 runs 15 residues from the cysteine to the phenylalanine. Only the CDR3 part of the read is kept: 45 bases, read in frame from the first base. CDR1 and CDR2 (SGHVS, FQNEAQ) derive from the germline V gene. V drops 5 bases and J drops 1 base, leaving 13 bases in between. Library preparation used the immunoSEQ multiplex PCR assay. In the authors' own workflow: A statistical classification framework was built to diagnose cytomegalovirus status from the catalog of TCR beta chain sequences. In TCRdb, the immuneACCESS table is reduced to in-frame sequences with V and J assigned. These tables do not hold every clone; where another copy was compared, an unresolved V gene accounts for under half, and the others remain unexplained. Clone size and the V and J calls come from that table; the DNA yielded D and trimming. The sample records approximately 180,000 clones, more than 70% of which are singletons. The top ten hold almost 1.5% of the sample.

Separate from the approximately 700-subject first cohort, the validation cohort of about 120 subjects was the group to which the donors belonged. Sequencing was carried out using PBMCs. The TCR was taken from a woman under 30 in good health and CMV-seronegative. Recombination linked TRBV7-8 to TRBJ2-3, with TRBD2 as a weak D call on 5 bases. The sequenced DNA is TGTGCCAGCAGCCAAATGACTACCCGCACAGATACGCAGTATTTT. Its translation is CASSQMTTRTDTQYF. The reference TRBV7-8 and TRBJ2-3 proteins fill in what lies around the CDR3, so the full variable domain reads GAGVSQSPRYKVAKRGQDVALRCDPISGHVSLFWYQQALGQGPEFLTYFQNEAQLDKSGLPSDRFFAERPEGSVSTLKIQRTQQEDSAVYLCASSQMTTRTDTQYFGPGTRLTVL.